The present entry profiles one T cell receptor (beta chain) with its context. Other nucleotide sequences in the sample specify the same CDR3. The data stem from a study of blood T cell repertoires in COVID-19. On the study more broadly: Acute and convalescent COVID-19 specimens originated in the United States, Italy and Spain. PBMCs, B-cell-depleted T cells, or T cells were the source of the cDNA or gDNA that made up the material.

In the original processing: Nucleated cell number was recorded as an estimate derived from reference gene primer amplification. The data were produced by immunoSEQ multiplex PCR, yet TCRdb's version contains in-frame clones alone and is incomplete. From that table come the V and J calls and clone size; the DNA was used to work out D and trimming. The sample consists of 100,000 to 150,000 clones, roughly four fifths of them appearing once. The source material was peripheral blood. The clonotype originates from a human donor in a cohort sampled during active COVID-19.

The CDR3 DNA reads TGTGCCAGCTCACCAACGGGGGGCTACGAGCAGTACTTC. This encodes CASSPTGGYEQYF. This sequence joins TRBV18 and TRBJ2-7; 7 bases fit TRBD2. The ends lost 2 bases at V and 3 bases at J; junction bases unmatched: 1. CDR1 and CDR2 (germline): KGHSH, LQKENI. The CDR3 sequence is 13 residues long.